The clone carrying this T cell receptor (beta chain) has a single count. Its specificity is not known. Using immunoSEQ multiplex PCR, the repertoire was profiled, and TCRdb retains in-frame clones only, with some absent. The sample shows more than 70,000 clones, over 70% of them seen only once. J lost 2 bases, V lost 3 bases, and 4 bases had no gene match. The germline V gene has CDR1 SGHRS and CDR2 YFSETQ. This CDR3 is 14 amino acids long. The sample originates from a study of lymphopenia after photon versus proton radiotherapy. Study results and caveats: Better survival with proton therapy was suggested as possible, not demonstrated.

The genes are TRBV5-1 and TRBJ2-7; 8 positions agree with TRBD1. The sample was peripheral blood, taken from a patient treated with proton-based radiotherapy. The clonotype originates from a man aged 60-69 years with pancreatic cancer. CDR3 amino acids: CASSWQGAPYEQYF. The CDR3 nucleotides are TGCGCCAGCAGCTGGCAGGGGGCCCCCTACGAGCAGTACTTC.